Listed below are T cell receptor beta chains from one sample, sequenced in a study of T cells in Graves' hyperthyroidism and ophthalmopathy. Each CDR3 protein is one row after TCRdb ran MiXCR on the multiplex PCR reads. The table records hundreds of thousands of distinct CDR3 sequences, about 13% of them present only once. Sequencing was performed on blood. These receptors were collected from a woman aged 18-35 years with Graves' hyperthyroidism. Each CDR3 is given without its conserved first and last residue. Clone size is not always given. Where it is, it says once, few, many or a class for expanded clones.

cdr3_length | j_call | v_call | clone_size | cdr3_aa
13 | TRBJ2-3 | TRBV6-1 | many | ASRLAGGPPDTQY
15 | TRBJ2-3 | TRBV6-6 | many | ASSYSRFGGGPDTQY
11 | TRBJ1-3 | TRBV30 | few | AWSRTVWNTIY
11 | TRBJ1-4 | TRBV2 | many | ASTPSTNEKLF
13 | TRBJ1-5 | TRBV28 | many | ASRTPDREGQPQH
14 | TRBJ2-2 | TRBV6-2/TRBV6-3 | - | ASSPIRQGRTGELF
12 | TRBJ2-5 | TRBV7-2 | many | ASSLGSPGETQY
16 | TRBJ2-1 | TRBV4-2 | - | ASSLRDRGRSSYNEQF
14 | TRBJ1-5 | TRBV6-2/TRBV6-3 | - | ASNGARRGSNQPQH
14 | TRBJ2-3 | TRBV9 | - | ASSVDGQGYTDTQY
12 | TRBJ1-2 | TRBV19 | few | ASSIGDSNYGYT
10 | TRBJ1-2 | TRBV14 | - | ASSRSNYGYT
12 | TRBJ1-2 | TRBV7-2 | many | ASSVQGGNYGYT
14 | TRBJ2-7 | TRBV4-1 | few | ASSQEPYGTSAEQY
13 | TRBJ2-7 | TRBV6-2/TRBV6-3 | many | ASSYVAGFSYEQY
13 | TRBJ1-1 | TRBV9 | - | ASRAGVGANTEAF
12 | TRBJ1-5 | TRBV7-2 | - | ASSLTGLTPPQH
12 | TRBJ2-3 | TRBV2 | many | ATHKQGVGDTQY
13 | TRBJ1-2 | TRBV6-4 | few | ASRASWTGAGGYT
12 | TRBJ2-7 | TRBV30 | many | AWSEAAGVYEQY
12 | TRBJ2-7 | TRBV5-1 | many | ASSLDRINYEQY
11 | TRBJ2-5 | TRBV7-3 | many | ASSSGRKETQY
13 | TRBJ2-1 | TRBV28 | many | ASRGGLAVYNEQF
9 | TRBJ1-1 | TRBV30 | many | AGLEEREAF
13 | TRBJ2-3 | TRBV12-3/TRBV12-4 | - | ASSRRAGGTDTQY
11 | TRBJ2-1 | TRBV11-3 | many | ASSSGWGDEQF
16 | TRBJ1-1 | TRBV19 | few | ASSIDLLGTPGNTEAF
11 | TRBJ2-2 | TRBV12-3/TRBV12-4 | - | ASSNQPTGELF
14 | TRBJ1-1 | TRBV28 | many | ASSFSGRVVNTEAF
11 | TRBJ1-2 | TRBV5-1 | - | ASTHSGDYGYT